At least ten counts were recorded for the clone carrying this T cell receptor (beta chain). Its antigen remains unidentified. The data are from a study of T-cell reconstitution after alpha-beta-depleted transplantation in children. Preparation of the TCRbeta library used unique molecular identifiers. Each CDR3 protein gets one entry after TCRdb re-called the PCR reads with MiXCR. The profile shows about 300,000 distinct CDR3 sequences, 10% of them singletons. Study-wide results and caveats: T-cell counts and diversity at one year following transplant were attributed mainly to newly produced T cells. Alpha-beta T cells about two months after transplant reportedly derived from several hundred expanded graft clones. Recipient T cells and thymic progenitors that survived were the source of the high TCRbeta diversity seen at day 60 in some patients.

Sequencing was performed on PBMCs, taken before TCRalphabeta/CD19-depleted stem cell transplant. The sequence was collected from a boy less than two years old with acute myeloid leukemia, due to receive a stem cell transplant.

This chain's CDR3 is CASSLANSDEQYF. DNA for the CDR3: TGCGCCAGCAGCTTGGCGAATAGCGACGAGCAGTACTTC. This chain uses TRBV5-1 with TRBJ2-7; D may be TRBD2 (5 bases). The V end was cut by 0 bases, the J end by 5 bases, with 9 bases between. CDR3 length equals 13 residues. Germline V gives CDR1 SGHRS, CDR2 YFSETQ.